This T cell receptor beta chain was sequenced for a study of CD8 T cells in Susac syndrome. Reverse transcription of roughly 0.5 to 1 ug RNA was carried out with random hexamers. One entry per CDR3 protein, called by TCRdb with MiXCR from the immunoSEQ multiplex PCR reads. The sample gives about 140,000 distinct CDR3 sequences, around 93% of which show up once; 0.14% is in the top ten. The germline V and J ends were trimmed by 4 bases and 6 bases, with 18 bases remaining between them. The CDR3 spans 14 residues. Germline-derived CDR1 and CDR2 are GTSNPN and SVGIG (reference sequence). This TCR was recovered from a human donor with Susac syndrome. This chain joins TRBV30 and TRBJ1-1; D gene ambiguous. The sequenced sample consisted of CD4+ T cells from PBMCs. Here the CDR3 reads CAWTVGHSASEAFF. The DNA for the CDR3 is TGTGCCTGGACTGTAGGGCACAGCGCCTCTGAAGCTTTCTTT. Based on the CDR3 plus reference TRBV30 and TRBJ1-1, the full variable domain is SQTIHQWPATLVQPVGSPLSLECTVEGTSNPNLYWYRQAAGRGLQLLFYSVGIGQISSEVPQNLSASRPQDRQFILSSKKLLLSDSGFYLCAWTVGHSASEAFFGQGTRLTVV.